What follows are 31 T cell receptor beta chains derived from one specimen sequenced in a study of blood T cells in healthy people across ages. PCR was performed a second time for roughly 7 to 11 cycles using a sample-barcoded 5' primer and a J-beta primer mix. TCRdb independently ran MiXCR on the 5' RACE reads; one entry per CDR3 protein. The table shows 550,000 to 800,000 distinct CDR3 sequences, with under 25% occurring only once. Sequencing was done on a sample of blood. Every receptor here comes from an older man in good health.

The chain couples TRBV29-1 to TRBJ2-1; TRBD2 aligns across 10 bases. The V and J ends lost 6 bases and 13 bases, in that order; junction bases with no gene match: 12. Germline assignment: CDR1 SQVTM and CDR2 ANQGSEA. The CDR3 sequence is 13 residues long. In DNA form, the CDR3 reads TGCAGCGTCGATGGGGCTAGCGGGGGATTCCAGTTCTTC. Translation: CSVDGASGGFQFF.

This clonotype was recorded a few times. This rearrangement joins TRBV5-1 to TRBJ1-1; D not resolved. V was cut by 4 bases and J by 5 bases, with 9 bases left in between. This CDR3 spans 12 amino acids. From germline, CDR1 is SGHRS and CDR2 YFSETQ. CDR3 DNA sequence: TGCGCCAGCAGCGAGCCCTCTACTGAAGCTTTCTTT. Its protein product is CASSEPSTEAFF.

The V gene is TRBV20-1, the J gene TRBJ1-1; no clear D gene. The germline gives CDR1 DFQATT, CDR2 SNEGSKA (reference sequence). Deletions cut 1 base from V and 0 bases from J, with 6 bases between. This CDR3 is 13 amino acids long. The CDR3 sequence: CSARGHLNTEAFF. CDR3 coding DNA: TGCAGTGCTAGAGGGCATTTGAACACTGAAGCTTTCTTT.

The CDR3 loop is CASSLGTSGRPAEQFF. CDR3 coding DNA: TGCGCCAGCAGCCTCGGGACTAGCGGGAGGCCGGCTGAGCAGTTCTTC. The V call is TRBV5-1, the J call TRBJ2-1; 15 bases agree with TRBD2. V lost 4 bases to trimming and J lost 9 bases; unmatched junction nucleotides: 8. The V gene's germline CDR1 is SGHRS and CDR2 YFSETQ. The CDR3 sequence is 16 residues long.

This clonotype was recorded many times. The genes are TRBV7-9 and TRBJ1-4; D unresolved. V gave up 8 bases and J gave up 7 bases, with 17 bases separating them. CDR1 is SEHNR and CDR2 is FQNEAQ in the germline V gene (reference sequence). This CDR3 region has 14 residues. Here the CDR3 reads CASGRTVDREKLFF. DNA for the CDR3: TGTGCCAGCGGAAGAACAGTGGATCGTGAAAAACTGTTTTTT. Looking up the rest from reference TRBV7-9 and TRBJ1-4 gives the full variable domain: DTGVSQNPRHKITKRGQNVTFRCDPISEHNRLYWYRQTLGQGPEFLTYFQNEAQLEKSRLLSDRFSAERPKGSFSTLEIQRTEQGDSAMYLCASGRTVDREKLFFGSGTQLSVL.

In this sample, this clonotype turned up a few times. The CDR3 is CASTGLAGSYEQYF. The CDR3 DNA is TGTGCCAGCACTGGACTAGCGGGGTCTTACGAGCAGTACTTC. This chain connects TRBV6-1 to TRBJ2-7; 12 bases agree with TRBD2. The trim removed 7 bases at V and 4 bases at J, leaving 5 bases unmatched. This CDR3 is 14 amino acids long. Looked up from germline, CDR1 is MNHNS and CDR2 is SASEGT.

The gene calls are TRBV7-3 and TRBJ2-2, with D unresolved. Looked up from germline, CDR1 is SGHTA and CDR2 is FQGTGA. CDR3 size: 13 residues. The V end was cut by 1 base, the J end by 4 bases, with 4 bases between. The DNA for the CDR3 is TGTGCCAGCAGCTTAATTTTCACCGGGGAGCTGTTTTTT. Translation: CASSLIFTGELFF. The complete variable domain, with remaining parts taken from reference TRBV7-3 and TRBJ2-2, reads GAGVSQTPSNKVTEKGKYVELRCDPISGHTALYWYRQSLGQGPEFLIYFQGTGAADDSGLPNDRFFAVRPEGSVSTLKIQRTERGDSAVYLCASSLIFTGELFFGEGSRLTVL.

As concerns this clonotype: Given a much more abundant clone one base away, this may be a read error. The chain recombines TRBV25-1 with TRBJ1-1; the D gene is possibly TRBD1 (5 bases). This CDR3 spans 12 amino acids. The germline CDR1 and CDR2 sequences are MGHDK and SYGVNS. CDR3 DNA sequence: TGTGCCAGCAGTGAATGGGGCACTGGAGCTTTCTTT. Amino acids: CASSEWGTGAFF.

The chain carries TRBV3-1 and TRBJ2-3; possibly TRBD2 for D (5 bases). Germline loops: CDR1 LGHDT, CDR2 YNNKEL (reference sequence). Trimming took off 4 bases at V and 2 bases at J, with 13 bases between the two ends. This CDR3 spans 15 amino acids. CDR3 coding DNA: TGTGCCAGCAGCCCCGGTAGCGAGTTCACAGATACGCAGTATTTT. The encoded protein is CASSPGSEFTDTQYF.

The CDR3 DNA is TGTGCTAGTGCCACCCTGGCAGGGCACACAGATACGCAGTATTTT. It translates to CASATLAGHTDTQYF. The chain employs TRBV12-5 and TRBJ2-3; a possible D gene is TRBD1 (5 bases). Trimming stripped 7 bases from V and 2 bases from J, with 16 bases between. The CDR3 has 15 amino acids. Looked up from germline, CDR1 is LGHNT and CDR2 is FRNRAP.

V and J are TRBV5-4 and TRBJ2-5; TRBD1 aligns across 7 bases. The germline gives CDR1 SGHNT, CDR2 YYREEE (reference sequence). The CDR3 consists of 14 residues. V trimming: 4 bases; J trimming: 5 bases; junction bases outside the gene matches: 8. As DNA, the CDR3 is TGTGCCAGCAGCCCGCCGACAGGGATGGAGACCCAGTACTTC. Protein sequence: CASSPPTGMETQYF.

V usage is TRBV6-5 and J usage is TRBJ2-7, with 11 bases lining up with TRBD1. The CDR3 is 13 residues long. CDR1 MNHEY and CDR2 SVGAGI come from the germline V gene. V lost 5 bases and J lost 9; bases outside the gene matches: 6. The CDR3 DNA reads TGTGCCAGCAGTAGGACAGGGGGCGTTGGGCAGTACTTC. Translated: CASSRTGGVGQYF.

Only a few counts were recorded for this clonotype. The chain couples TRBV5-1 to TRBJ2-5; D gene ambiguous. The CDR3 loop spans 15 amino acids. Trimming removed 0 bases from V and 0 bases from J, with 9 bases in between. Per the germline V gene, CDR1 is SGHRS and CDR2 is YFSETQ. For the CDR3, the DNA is TGCGCCAGCAGCTTGGCCGGATCCTACCAAGAGACCCAGTACTTC. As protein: CASSLAGSYQETQYF.

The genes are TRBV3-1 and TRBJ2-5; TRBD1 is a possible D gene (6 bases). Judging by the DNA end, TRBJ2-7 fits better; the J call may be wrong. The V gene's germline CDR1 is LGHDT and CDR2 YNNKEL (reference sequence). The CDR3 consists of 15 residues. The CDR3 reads CASRGPGHLTNEQYF. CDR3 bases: TGTGCCAGCAGGGGCCCGGGACACCTTACCAACGAGCAGTACTTC.

CDR3 DNA sequence: TGTGCCAGCAGCTCAGCAATTGTTCCCTACGAGCAGTACTTC. The encoded protein is CASSSAIVPYEQYF. The chain carries TRBV7-9 and TRBJ2-7; D is undetermined. Germline V lookup: CDR1 SEHNR, CDR2 FQNEAQ (reference sequence). V was clipped by 4 bases and J by 2 bases, with 12 bases between them. The CDR3 is 14 amino acids.

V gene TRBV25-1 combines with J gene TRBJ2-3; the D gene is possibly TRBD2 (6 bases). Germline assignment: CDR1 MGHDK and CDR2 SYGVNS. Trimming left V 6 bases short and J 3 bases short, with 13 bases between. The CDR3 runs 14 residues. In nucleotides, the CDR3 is TGTGCCAGCAGGCCGAGCGGGCGGACAGATACGCAGTATTTT. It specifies CASRPSGRTDTQYF.

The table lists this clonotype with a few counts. The CDR3 DNA follows: TGCAGTGCTATGGACAGGGCGGCCGAAAAACTGTTTTTT. Protein product: CSAMDRAAEKLFF. The rearrangement uses TRBV20-1 and TRBJ1-4; TRBD1 aligns across 8 bases. V gave up 4 bases and J gave up 8 bases; unmatched junction bases: 6. Germline CDR1 DFQATT, CDR2 SNEGSKA (reference sequence). The CDR3 spans 13 residues.

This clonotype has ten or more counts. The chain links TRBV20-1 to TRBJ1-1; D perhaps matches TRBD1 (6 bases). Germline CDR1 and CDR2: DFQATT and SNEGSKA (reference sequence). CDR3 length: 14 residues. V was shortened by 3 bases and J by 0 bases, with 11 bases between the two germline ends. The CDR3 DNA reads TGCAGTGCTAGGATACAGGGACTGAACACTGAAGCTTTCTTT. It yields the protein CSARIQGLNTEAFF.

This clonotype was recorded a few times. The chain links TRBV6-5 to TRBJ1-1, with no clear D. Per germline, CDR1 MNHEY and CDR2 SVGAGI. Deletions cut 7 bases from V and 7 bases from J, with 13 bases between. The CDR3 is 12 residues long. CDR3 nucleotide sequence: TGTGCCAGCATCTCATACCGGGGTGAAGCTTTCTTT. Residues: CASISYRGEAFF.

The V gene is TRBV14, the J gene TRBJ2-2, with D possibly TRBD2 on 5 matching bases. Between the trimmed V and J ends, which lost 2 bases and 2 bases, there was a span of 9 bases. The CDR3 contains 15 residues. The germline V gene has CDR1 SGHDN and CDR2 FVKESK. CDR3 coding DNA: TGTGCCAGCAGCCAACGGCCGGGAAACACCGGGGAGCTGTTTTTT. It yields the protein CASSQRPGNTGELFF.

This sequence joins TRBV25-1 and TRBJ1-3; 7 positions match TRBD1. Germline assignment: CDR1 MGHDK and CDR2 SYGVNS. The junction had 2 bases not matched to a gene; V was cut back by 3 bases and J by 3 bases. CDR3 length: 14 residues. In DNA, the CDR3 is TGTGCCAGCAGTGACAGGGGGTATGGAAACACCATATATTTT. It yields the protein CASSDRGYGNTIYF. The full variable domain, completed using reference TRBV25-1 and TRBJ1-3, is EADIYQTPRYLVIGTGKKITLECSQTMGHDKMYWYQQDPGMELHLIHYSYGVNSTEKGDLSSESTVSRIRTEHFPLTLESARPSHTSQYLCASSDRGYGNTIYFGEGSWLTVV.

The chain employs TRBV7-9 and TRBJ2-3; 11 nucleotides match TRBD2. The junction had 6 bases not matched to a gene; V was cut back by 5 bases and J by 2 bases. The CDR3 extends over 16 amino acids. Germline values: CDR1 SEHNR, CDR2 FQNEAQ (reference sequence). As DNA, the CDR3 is TGTGCCAGCAGCGATAGGACTAGCGGGTACACAGATACGCAGTATTTT. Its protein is CASSDRTSGYTDTQYF.

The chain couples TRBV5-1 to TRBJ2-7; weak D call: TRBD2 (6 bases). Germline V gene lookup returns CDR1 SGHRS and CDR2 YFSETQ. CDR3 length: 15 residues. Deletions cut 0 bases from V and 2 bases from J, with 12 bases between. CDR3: CASSLEEGPPYEQYF. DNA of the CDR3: TGCGCCAGCAGCTTGGAGGAGGGTCCTCCCTACGAGCAGTACTTC.

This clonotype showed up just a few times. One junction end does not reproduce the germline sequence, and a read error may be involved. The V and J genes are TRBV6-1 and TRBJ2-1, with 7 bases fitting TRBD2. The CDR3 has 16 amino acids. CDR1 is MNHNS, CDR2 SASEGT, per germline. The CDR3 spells CASSRLAVSSYNEQFF. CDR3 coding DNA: TGTGCCAGCAGTCGGCTAGCGGTTAGCTCCTACAACGAGCAGTTCTTC.

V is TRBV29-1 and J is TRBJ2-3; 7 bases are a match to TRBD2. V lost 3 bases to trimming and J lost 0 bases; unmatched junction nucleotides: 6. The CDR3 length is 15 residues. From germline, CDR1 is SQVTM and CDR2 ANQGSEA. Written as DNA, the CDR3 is TGCAGCGTTGATGTGGGGACTACCAGCACAGATACGCAGTATTTT. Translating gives CSVDVGTTSTDTQYF.

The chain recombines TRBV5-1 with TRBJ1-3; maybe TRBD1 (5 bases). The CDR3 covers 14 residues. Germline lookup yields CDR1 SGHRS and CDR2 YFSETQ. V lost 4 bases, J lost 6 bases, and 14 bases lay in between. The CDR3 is CASSLIGEENTIYF. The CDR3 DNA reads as TGCGCCAGCAGCCTGATAGGGGAGGAAAACACCATATATTTT. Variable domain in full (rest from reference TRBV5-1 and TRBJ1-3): KAGVTQTPRYLIKTRGQQVTLSCSPISGHRSVSWYQQTPGQGLQFLFEYFSETQRNKGNFPGRFSGRQFSNSRSEMNVSTLELGDSALYLCASSLIGEENTIYFGEGSWLTVV.

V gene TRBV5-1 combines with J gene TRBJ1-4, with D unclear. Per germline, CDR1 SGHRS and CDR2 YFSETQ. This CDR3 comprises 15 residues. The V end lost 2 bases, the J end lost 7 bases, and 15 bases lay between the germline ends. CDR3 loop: CASSFEMGFGEKLFF. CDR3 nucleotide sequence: TGCGCCAGCAGCTTCGAGATGGGTTTTGGTGAAAAACTGTTTTTT.

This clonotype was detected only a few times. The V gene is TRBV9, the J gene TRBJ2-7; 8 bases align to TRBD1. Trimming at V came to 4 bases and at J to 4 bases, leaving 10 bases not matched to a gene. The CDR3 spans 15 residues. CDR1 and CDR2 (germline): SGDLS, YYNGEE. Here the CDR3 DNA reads TGTGCCAGCAGCCCAGGGACAGGAGTTTCTTACGAGCAGTACTTC. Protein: CASSPGTGVSYEQYF.

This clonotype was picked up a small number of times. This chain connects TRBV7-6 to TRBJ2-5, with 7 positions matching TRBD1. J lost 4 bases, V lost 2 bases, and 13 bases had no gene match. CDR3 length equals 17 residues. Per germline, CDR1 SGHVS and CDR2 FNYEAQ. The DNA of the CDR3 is TGTGCCAGCAGCTTATATCTCTTGGCAGGGGGTGGAGAGACCCAGTACTTC. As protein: CASSLYLLAGGGETQYF.

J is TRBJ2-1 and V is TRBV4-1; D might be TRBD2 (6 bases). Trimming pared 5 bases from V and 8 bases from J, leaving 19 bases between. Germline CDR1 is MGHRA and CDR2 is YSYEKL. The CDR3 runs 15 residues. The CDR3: CASSYGSGREDEQFF. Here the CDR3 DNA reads TGCGCCAGCAGCTATGGGAGTGGAAGGGAGGATGAGCAGTTCTTC.

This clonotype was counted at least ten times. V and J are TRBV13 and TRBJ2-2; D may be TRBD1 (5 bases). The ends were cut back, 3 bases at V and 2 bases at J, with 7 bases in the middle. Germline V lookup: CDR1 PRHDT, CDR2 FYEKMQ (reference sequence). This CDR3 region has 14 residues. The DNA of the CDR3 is TGTGCCAGCAGCTTCCAGGGAAACACCGGGGAGCTGTTTTTT. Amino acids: CASSFQGNTGELFF.